Below, 15 T cell receptor beta chains from the same sample are listed, as sequenced in a study of persistence of HIV-infected CD4 T cells. The stimulus was lysate of CMV-infected fibroblasts, 10 ug/mL. Memory cells lacking CD40L and CD69 with high CD45RO were sorted. This was the immunoSEQ version 4 assay in survey mode. TCRdb's table, derived via immunoSEQ multiplex PCR, lists solely in-frame clones and lacks some. This sample yields 25,000 to 35,000 clones, of which roughly four fifths are seen a single time; approximately 4.6% belongs to the top ten. These receptors' antigens are unknown. This specimen consisted of CD4+ T cells sorted from PBMCs after 18-hour stimulation, obtained from a patient who received antiretroviral therapy. These TCRs come from an adult man with HIV who was CMV-seropositive.

This chain joins TRBV11-2 and TRBJ1-5; TRBD1 matches 7 bases. V trimming: 4 bases; J trimming: 0 bases; junction bases outside the gene matches: 15. In germline, CDR1 is SGHAT, CDR2 FQNNGV. The CDR3 sequence is 19 residues long. The DNA of the CDR3 is TGTGCCAGCAGCTCGAAAAATGGGACAGAAGATTATAGCAATCAGCCCCAGCATTTT. Translated, it gives CASSSKNGTEDYSNQPQHF.

The V gene is TRBV9, the J gene TRBJ2-5; 11 positions match TRBD2. Germline V lookup: CDR1 SGDLS, CDR2 YYNGEE. The CDR3 loop spans 16 amino acids. Germline trimming cut 0 bases from V and 4 bases from J; bases unmatched to any gene: 5. In DNA form, the CDR3 reads TGTGCCAGCAGCGTAGGTAGCGGGGGGGCCTTAGAGACCCAGTACTTC. Amino acids: CASSVGSGGALETQYF.

The rearrangement uses TRBV5-4 and TRBJ2-3; 8 bases fit TRBD2. J gave up 4 bases and V 4 bases, and 11 bases lay outside the gene matches. The CDR3 is made up of 16 amino acids. Germline V lookup: CDR1 SGHNT, CDR2 YYREEE (reference sequence). The CDR3 coding sequence is TGTGCCAGCAGCCCACAGGGCGGGGGGCGCGCAGATACGCAGTATTTT. It is translated as CASSPQGGGRADTQYF. Combining the CDR3 with reference TRBV5-4 and TRBJ2-3 gives the whole variable domain ETGVTQSPTHLIKTRGQQVTLRCSSQSGHNTVSWYQQALGQGPQFIFQYYREEENGRGNFPPRFSGLQFPNYSSELNVNALELDDSALYLCASSPQGGGRADTQYFGPGTRLTVL.

J is TRBJ2-7 and V is TRBV27; tentative D call: TRBD2 (7 bases). CDR1 is MNHEY and CDR2 is SMNVEV in the germline V gene (reference sequence). Trimming took off 3 bases at V and 6 bases at J, with 15 bases between the two ends. The CDR3 extends over 14 amino acids. The CDR3 reads CASSFTGGLSEQYF. DNA of the CDR3: TGTGCCAGCAGTTTTACCGGGGGGCTCTCCGAGCAGTACTTC.

The chain has TRBV19 and TRBJ1-5; TRBD1 matches at 7 bases. This CDR3 has 17 amino acids. Germline V gives CDR1 LNHDA, CDR2 SQIVND (reference sequence). Germline trimming cut 6 bases from V and 2 bases from J; bases unmatched to any gene: 13. CDR3 DNA: TGTGCCAGTAGCGTATTCCCCAGGGGGGAGGGCAATCAGCCCCAGCATTTT. Encoded protein: CASSVFPRGEGNQPQHF.

The V call is TRBV19, the J call TRBJ1-2; D uncertain. Germline V gene sequence: CDR1 LNHDA, CDR2 SQIVND (reference sequence). Trimming pared 1 base from V and 5 bases from J, leaving 8 bases between. This CDR3 spans 13 amino acids. CDR3 DNA sequence: TGTGCCAGTAGTATAGTAACGGCTTATGGCTACACCTTC. Protein product: CASSIVTAYGYTF.

The chain couples TRBV2 to TRBJ2-1; 10 bases line up with TRBD1. This CDR3 has 14 amino acids. CDR1 and CDR2 from the germline V gene are SNHLY and FYNNEI. With V trimmed by 4 bases and J by 5 bases, 2 bases remained unmatched. DNA for the CDR3: TGTGCCAGCAGTGTGGGACAGGGGCACAATGAGCAGTTCTTC. Its translation is CASSVGQGHNEQFF.

The CDR3: CASSLYTAYNEQFF. CDR3 DNA: TGTGCCAGCAGCTTATACACGGCCTACAATGAGCAGTTCTTC. The rearrangement uses TRBV7-6 and TRBJ2-1; D unresolved. The germline gives CDR1 SGHVS, CDR2 FNYEAQ. The CDR3 extends over 14 amino acids. Trimming cost V 2 bases and J 2 bases, with 7 bases left between them.

This chain joins TRBV2 and TRBJ2-6; D unresolved. Between the trimmed V and J ends, which lost 7 bases and 0 bases, there was a span of 19 bases. This CDR3 has 18 amino acids. Germline CDR1 and CDR2: SNHLY and FYNNEI. The CDR3 nucleotides are TGTGCCAGCATCTCCAGCCGGGCAGTGAACTCTGGGGCCAACGTCCTGACTTTC. Residues: CASISSRAVNSGANVLTF.

This chain links TRBV7-3 with TRBJ1-6; 11 bases line up with TRBD1. The CDR3 is 14 residues long. The J segment lost 9 bases and the V segment lost 6 bases, leaving 4 bases of the junction unmatched. CDR1 and CDR2 from the germline V gene are SGHTA and FQGTGA. The DNA of the CDR3 is TGTGCCAGCAGTCTCGGGACAGGGGGTTCACCCCTCCACTTT. It encodes CASSLGTGGSPLHF.

This chain uses TRBV19 with TRBJ2-1, with D unclear. The V end lost 0 bases, the J end lost 6 bases, and 12 bases lay between the germline ends. This CDR3 region has 15 residues. Germline V gives CDR1 LNHDA, CDR2 SQIVND (reference sequence). This CDR3 is CASSIEPQPANEQFF. The CDR3 DNA reads TGTGCCAGTAGTATAGAGCCCCAGCCGGCCAATGAGCAGTTCTTC.

This sequence joins TRBV19 and TRBJ2-1; D might be TRBD1 (6 bases). This CDR3 comprises 16 residues. Per germline, CDR1 LNHDA and CDR2 SQIVND (reference sequence). The ends were cut back, 1 base at V and 3 bases at J, with 13 bases in the middle. The DNA for the CDR3 is TGTGCCAGTAGTATAGGGGGGACAAAAGACTACAATGAGCAGTTCTTC. Protein product: CASSIGGTKDYNEQFF. The variable domain in full, completed from reference TRBV19 and TRBJ2-1, reads DGGITQSPKYLFRKEGQNVTLSCEQNLNHDAMYWYRQDPGQGLRLIYYSQIVNDFQKGDIAEGYSVSREKKESFPLTVTSAQKNPTAFYLCASSIGGTKDYNEQFFGPGTRLTVL.

The chain recombines TRBV27 with TRBJ2-4; D gene uncertain. V was shortened by 6 bases and J by 8 bases, with 14 bases between the two germline ends. The CDR3 runs to 13 residues. Germline CDR1 MNHEY, CDR2 SMNVEV (reference sequence). This CDR3 is CASRRTGGDIQYF. CDR3 nucleotide sequence: TGTGCCAGCAGGAGGACGGGTGGGGACATTCAGTACTTC.

The chain uses TRBV5-1 and TRBJ1-2; D is undetermined. V lost 4 bases to trimming and J lost 8 bases, with 18 bases between them. Germline V gives CDR1 SGHRS, CDR2 YFSETQ. This CDR3 is 14 amino acids long. The CDR3 DNA sequence: TGCGCCAGCAGCCTCCAATCGGCACGAGAGGGCTACACCTTC. Its protein is CASSLQSAREGYTF.

V gene TRBV18 combines with J gene TRBJ2-7, with D possibly matching TRBD1 (6 bases). Germline loops: CDR1 KGHSH, CDR2 LQKENI. The CDR3 loop spans 13 amino acids. V was pared by 3 bases and J by 4 bases, with 10 bases between. For the CDR3, the DNA is TGTGCCAGCTCACCGCAGGGGTTTTACGAGCAGTACTTC. It is translated as CASSPQGFYEQYF.